This record concerns one T cell receptor (beta chain) sequence. V shed 4 bases and J shed 3 bases, with 16 bases lying between them. CDR1 is SGHVS, CDR2 FNYEAQ, per germline. The CDR3 has 16 amino acids. The sample originates from a study of blood T cell repertoires in COVID-19. Across the study: Donors in the United States, Italy and Spain gave samples during acute or convalescent COVID-19. The analysed material was cDNA or gDNA that came from T cells, B-cell-depleted T cells, or PBMCs.

Per the original data handling: Nucleated cell number was recorded as an estimate derived from reference gene primer amplification. The table came from immunoSEQ multiplex PCR; TCRdb's copy has only in-frame clones and leaves some out. The V and J calls and clone size are taken from that table; D and trimming were inferred from the DNA. The sample records around 140,000 clones, around 87% being singletons. V gene TRBV7-6 combines with J gene TRBJ2-1, with D perhaps matching TRBD1 (6 bases). This TCR was recovered from a man between 50 and 59 years old who had recovered from COVID-19. Sample: peripheral blood. CDR3 coding DNA: TGTGCCAGCAGCTCGAGTGGGACATATAACTACAATGAGCAGTTCTTC. This sequence encodes CASSSSGTYNYNEQFF. The entire variable domain, with the rest obtained from reference TRBV7-6 and TRBJ2-1, is as follows: GAGVSQSPRYKVTKRGQDVALRCDPISGHVSLYWYRQALGQGPEFLTYFNYEAQQDKSGLPNDRFSAERPEGSISTLTIQRTEQRDSAMYRCASSSSGTYNYNEQFFGPGTRLTVL.